These 8 T cell receptor beta chains were all obtained from the same sample, sequenced in a study of neurological immune-mediated disorders. TCRdb called the 5' RACE reads again in MiXCR, with one record for every CDR3 protein. The sample has tens of thousands of distinct CDR3 sequences; roughly 7% are singletons. Sequenced: PBMCs. The source of these receptors is a woman aged 40 to 50 in good health.

This clonotype was observed at least ten times. This sequence joins TRBV12-3 or TRBV12-4 and TRBJ2-2; the match to TRBD2 covers 14 bases. V trimming: 7 bases; J trimming: 6 bases; junction bases outside the gene matches: 13. The CDR3 consists of 18 residues. CDR3 loop: CASKTTGTSGGGAGELFF. The CDR3 DNA is TGTGCCAGCAAAACTACGGGGACTAGCGGGGGCGGGGCCGGGGAGCTGTTTTTT.

This clonotype came up many times. This chain links TRBV20-1 with TRBJ1-2; TRBD1 matches at 8 bases. V was pared by 5 bases and J by 5 bases, with 10 bases of the junction left unmatched. This CDR3 region has 14 residues. Germline lookup yields CDR1 DFQATT and CDR2 SNEGSKA (reference sequence). This chain's CDR3 is CSAPLSDRGYGYTF. As DNA, the CDR3 is TGCAGTGCTCCCCTCAGCGACAGGGGTTATGGCTACACCTTC.

This clonotype has a count of ten or more. The chain uses TRBV29-1 and TRBJ1-2, with D possibly matching TRBD1 (6 bases). This CDR3 is 12 amino acids long. The V end lost 0 bases, the J end lost 8 bases, and 10 bases lay between the germline ends. CDR1 is SQVTM, CDR2 ANQGSEA, per germline. CDR3 sequence: CSVEDPQGGYTF. CDR3 DNA: TGCAGCGTTGAAGATCCACAGGGAGGCTACACCTTC.

This clonotype has a count of ten or more. The chain employs TRBV27 and TRBJ2-3, with 12 nucleotides matching TRBD2. Per the germline V gene, CDR1 is MNHEY and CDR2 is SMNVEV (reference sequence). V lost 3 bases and J lost 3; bases outside the gene matches: 1. The CDR3 is 15 amino acids. CDR3 in amino acids: CASSFTSGRTDTQYF. DNA of the CDR3: TGTGCCAGCAGTTTTACTAGCGGGAGGACAGATACGCAGTATTTT.

This clonotype was picked up many times. J is TRBJ2-2 and V is TRBV5-1; D gene ambiguous. Trimming took off 0 bases at V and 8 bases at J, with 5 bases between the two ends. The CDR3 extends over 12 amino acids. CDR1 is SGHRS, CDR2 YFSETQ, per germline. Here the CDR3 DNA reads TGCGCCAGCAGCTTGGTGGCGGGGGAGCTGTTTTTT. This gives the protein CASSLVAGELFF.

The chain uses TRBV6-2 or TRBV6-3 and TRBJ1-5; possible D gene TRBD1, 6 bases. This CDR3 spans 15 amino acids. V was trimmed by 5 bases and J by 4 bases, leaving 15 bases between them. Germline V gene sequence: CDR1 MNHEY, CDR2 SVGEGT. CDR3 region: CASSVPGDNNQPQHF. The DNA for the CDR3 is TGTGCCAGCAGTGTGCCCGGGGACAATAATCAGCCCCAGCATTTT.

There are many counts of this clonotype. V and J are TRBV2 and TRBJ2-7; D is possibly TRBD2 (5 bases). Trimming pared 4 bases from V and 4 bases from J, leaving 8 bases between. The CDR3 is 12 residues long. Per the germline V gene, CDR1 is SNHLY and CDR2 is FYNNEI. The CDR3 loop is CASSVEVYEQYV. In DNA form, the CDR3 reads TGTGCCAGCAGTGTGGAGGTGTACGAGCAGTACGTC.

At least ten counts were recorded for this clonotype. The chain is built from TRBV20-1 and TRBJ2-3; 7 bases are shared with TRBD2. With 0 bases clipped from V and 5 bases from J, the junction kept 8 bases outside the gene matches. The CDR3 consists of 15 residues. Looked up from germline, CDR1 is DFQATT and CDR2 is SNEGSKA (reference sequence). The CDR3 DNA follows: TGCAGTGCTAGAGAGGGGGGGAGGCCGGGAGATACGCAGTATTTT. Translating gives CSAREGGRPGDTQYF.